This T cell receptor beta chain was captured in a study of cytomegalovirus exposure and HLA in healthy donors. Germline trimming cut 1 base from V and 3 bases from J; bases unmatched to any gene: 10. The CDR3 covers 18 residues. The V gene's germline CDR1 is MDHEN and CDR2 SYDVKM. This clone occurred a few times. The antigen remains undetermined. Study results and caveats: Later work showed greater clonal expansion in HLA-associated TCR beta chains than in equally common others. In vitro assays verified that a few CMV-associated chains recognized CMV antigens specifically.

PCR used 60 Vbeta primers and 13 Jbeta primers. Some clones are missing from TCRdb's copy, which holds only in-frame ones; the method was immunoSEQ multiplex PCR. This sample carries 110,000 to 150,000 clones, roughly 10% of them seen once, and the ten largest clones take roughly 2%. The rearrangement links TRBV28 to TRBJ2-3, with 10 positions matching TRBD1. The sequenced sample consisted of PBMCs. The TCR originated in a man aged 45 to 65 in good health and CMV-seronegative. The CDR3 spells CASSLSAGQGQGTDTQYF. As DNA, the CDR3 is TGTGCCAGCAGTTTATCCGCGGGACAGGGGCAGGGAACAGATACGCAGTATTTT. Variable domain in full (rest from reference TRBV28 and TRBJ2-3): DVKVTQSSRYLVKRTGEKVFLECVQDMDHENMFWYRQDPGLGLRLIYFSYDVKMKEKGDIPEGYSVSREKKERFSLILESASTNQTSMYLCASSLSAGQGQGTDTQYFGPGTRLTVL.